This T cell receptor (beta chain) was identified in a study of response to subunit inactivated influenza vaccine (dated by TCRdb to the late 2010s). With respect to the entire study: Deep quantitative profiling of the T cell receptor repertoire was used in the study to follow responses to a trivalent subunit inactivated influenza vaccine. Overall study results and their limits: The authors proposed that each seasonal influenza vaccination may bring in only a limited number of new T cells.

Libraries came from RT-PCR. The listed sequencing device is Illumina HiSeq 2500. Starting from the raw public reads, TCRdb applied fastp trimming at Q25, assembled clones with MiXCR and retained in-frame beta chains. Identical CDR3 proteins give one entry, which carries the most common genes and DNA. The sample includes 450,000 to 700,000 distinct CDR3 sequences, with about 14% observed a single time. 11% of the sample lies in the top ten. On this clonotype: It has no known antigen specificity. No base qualities exist here, and no much larger clone lies one base off it.

Trimming takes 5 bases from V and 6 bases from J, and the germline ends sit 10 bases apart. Looking up the germline V gene yields CDR1 SGHVS and CDR2 FQNEAQ. CDR3 length: 12 amino acids, cysteine to phenylalanine. Only the CDR3 DNA is retained, 36 bases long and in frame from the first base. This TCR derives from a man in his fifties or sixties who received an inactivated influenza vaccine. Donor details come from another sample of the same person, matched by shared clones. Sequenced here: PBMCs from blood, sampled approximately 13 days after vaccination. The chain uses TRBV7-8 and TRBJ1-2, with TRBD1 tentatively as D gene (5 bases match). The base sequence is TGTGCCAGCAGCAACCGGGACGATGGCTACACCTTC. This codes for CASSNRDDGYTF.